The 15 T cell receptor beta chains presented below share a single source sample, sequenced in a study of CD8 T cells in ankylosing spondylitis (dated 2017 in TCRdb). Paper-wide results and their limitations: Blood from ankylosing spondylitis patients appeared to be characterized by a TCR beta motif composed of eight highly homologous amino acid variants.

Their specific antigens are unknown. Libraries were prepared through 5' RACE. For sequencing, an Illumina HiSeq 2500 was employed. TCRdb trimmed public reads at Q25 via fastp, called clones via MiXCR and kept in-frame beta chains. Rows with a matching CDR3 protein are joined into one entry that keeps the most common DNA and genes. Present in this sample are about 750,000 distinct CDR3 sequences, under 20% of which were seen just once. 15% to 20% of the sample is in the top ten clones. Specimen: blood, either unsorted or a sorted T cell fraction (not recorded which). All receptors derive from a male donor with ankylosing spondylitis.

This sequence joins TRBV28 and TRBJ1-5, with D uncertain. Germline V gene sequence: CDR1 MDHEN, CDR2 SYDVKM. The CDR3 has 12 amino acids. Trimming stripped 7 bases from V and 4 bases from J, with 8 bases between. CDR3 sequence reads: CASTQANQPQHF. The CDR3 DNA sequence: TGTGCCAGCACCCAGGCGAATCAGCCCCAGCATTTT.

The chain uses TRBV7-3 and TRBJ2-1; D unclear. Germline V lookup: CDR1 SGHTA, CDR2 FQGTGA. There are 15 residues in the CDR3. The germline V and J ends were trimmed by 1 base and 2 bases, with 9 bases remaining between them. The CDR3 DNA reads as TGTGCCAGCAGCTTAATTTCTGTCACCTACAATGAGCAGTTCTTC. Its protein is CASSLISVTYNEQFF.

The rearrangement joins TRBV21-1 to TRBJ2-5; TRBD1 is the table's D call and was not checked against the DNA. TRBV21-1 corresponds to a pseudogene. CDR3 length: 15 amino acids. The CDR3, as DNA: TGTGCCAGCAGCAGTAGACAGGGGGCAGTCGAGACCCAGTACTTC. It codes for CASSSRQGAVETQYF.

This clonotype has more than one count but fewer than ten. Possible read error: a much larger clone is one base away. The gene calls are TRBV12-3 or TRBV12-4 and TRBJ1-2, with D unclear. The CDR3 spans 13 residues. The V end lost 1 base, the J end lost 3 bases, and 6 bases lay between the germline ends. CDR3 sequence: CASSLVQHYGYTF. The CDR3 DNA follows: TGTGCCAGCAGTTTAGTACAGCACTATGGCTACACCTTC.

Only a few counts were recorded for this clonotype. The chain carries TRBV4-1 and TRBJ1-1; a possible D gene is TRBD1 (5 bases). This CDR3 has 18 amino acids. Trimming cost V 0 bases and J 1 base, with 18 bases left between them. Germline V gene sequence: CDR1 MGHRA, CDR2 YSYEKL. CDR3 in amino acids: CASSQDGGSNLPNTEAFF. CDR3 DNA: TGCGCCAGCAGCCAAGATGGGGGATCGAATTTGCCGAACACTGAAGCTTTCTTT.

This clonotype has just a few counts. This chain joins TRBV7-8 and TRBJ2-1, with 7 bases fitting TRBD2. In germline, CDR1 is SGHVS, CDR2 FQNEAQ. This CDR3 spans 15 amino acids. V dropped 7 bases and J dropped 10; count of bases not matched to a gene: 16. In DNA form, the CDR3 reads TGTGCCAGCACTGGGGGGGACTCCTTTCTGGCGGAGCAGTTCTTC. This encodes CASTGGDSFLAEQFF.

A single count supports this clonotype. The chain carries TRBV9 and TRBJ2-7; no reliable D call. V was shortened by 0 bases and J by 3 bases, with 7 bases between the two germline ends. CDR3 size: 13 residues. CDR1 is SGDLS and CDR2 is YYNGEE in the germline V gene. CDR3 bases: TGTGCCAGCAGCGTAGGCGCAGACTACGAGCAGTACTTC. Its translation is CASSVGADYEQYF.

The chain links TRBV5-1 to TRBJ2-4; D is ambiguous. The germline V gene encodes CDR1 SGHRS and CDR2 YFSETQ. The CDR3 contains 15 residues. V was trimmed by 4 bases and J by 5 bases, leaving 16 bases between them. As DNA, the CDR3 is TGCGCCAGCAGCCCACACCAAGTGTGGGAAAACATTCAGTACTTC. This gives the protein CASSPHQVWENIQYF.

This clonotype has a handful of counts. V usage is TRBV12-3 or TRBV12-4 and J usage is TRBJ1-6; D may be TRBD1 (6 bases). Trimming removed 4 bases at V and 6 bases at J, with 13 bases between. The CDR3 consists of 15 residues. This chain's CDR3 is CASSYSGTPNSPLHF. In nucleotides, the CDR3 is TGTGCCAGCAGTTACTCCGGGACACCTAATTCACCCCTCCACTTT.

This clonotype was observed a single time. The V and J genes are TRBV7-2 and TRBJ2-1, with D perhaps TRBD2 (6 bases). From germline, CDR1 is SGHTA and CDR2 FQGNSA. V lost 3 bases to trimming and J lost 7 bases, with 22 bases between them. The CDR3 is made up of 17 amino acids. CDR3 sequence: CASSFRDSFLTQNEQFF. The CDR3 region has the DNA TGTGCCAGCAGCTTCCGGGACTCCTTTCTTACCCAGAATGAGCAGTTCTTC.

The chain recombines TRBV4-2 with TRBJ2-3, with 7 bases aligning to TRBD1. Germline assignment: CDR1 LGHNA and CDR2 YNFKEQ. The CDR3 is made up of 16 amino acids. After removal of 1 base from V and 0 bases from J, the junction contained 4 bases not matched to a gene. CDR3 nucleotides: TGTGCCAGCAGCCAAGGAAGGGACAGTAGCACAGATACGCAGTATTTT. Translating it yields CASSQGRDSSTDTQYF.

This clonotype was detected many times. This chain links TRBV29-1 with TRBJ1-4, with 9 bases that match TRBD1. CDR1 is SQVTM, CDR2 ANQGSEA, per germline. This CDR3 comprises 14 residues. Unmatched junction bases numbered 8, after V lost 7 bases and J lost 5 bases. CDR3 in amino acids: CSAGGGTGNEKLFF. The CDR3 DNA reads as TGCAGCGCCGGGGGGGGGACAGGGAATGAAAAACTGTTTTTT.

This clonotype was detected only a few times. The V and J genes are TRBV28 and TRBJ1-2, with a weak D call TRBD1 (6 bases). This CDR3 region has 14 residues. Germline CDR1 MDHEN, CDR2 SYDVKM. Trimming took 1 base from V and 8 from J, leaving 14 bases between them. This CDR3 is CASSLSGAPVGYTF. In DNA, the CDR3 is TGTGCCAGCAGTTTATCAGGGGCGCCTGTAGGCTACACCTTC.

This clonotype turned up a few times. This chain links TRBV18 with TRBJ1-1; a weak D match, TRBD1 (5 bases). The V gene lost 0 bases and the J gene lost 1 base, with 9 bases spanning the gap. Germline values: CDR1 KGHSH, CDR2 LQKENI. The CDR3 loop spans 15 amino acids. The CDR3 loop is CASSPPPTENTEAFF. The DNA for the CDR3 is TGTGCCAGCTCACCACCCCCGACAGAGAACACTGAAGCTTTCTTT.

This clonotype was found a few times. CDR3 DNA: TGTGCCAGCATGGACGGGACAGAGAACACTGAAGCTTTCTTT. It is translated as CASMDGTENTEAFF. The chain combines TRBV12-3 or TRBV12-4 with TRBJ1-1; 7 bases line up with TRBD1. Losses at the gene ends were 7 bases for V and 1 base for J; bases not matched to a gene: 6. The CDR3 covers 14 residues.